A selection of T cell receptor beta chains follows, all from one sample in a study of cytomegalovirus exposure and HLA in healthy donors. The data were produced by immunoSEQ multiplex PCR, yet TCRdb's version contains in-frame clones alone and is incomplete. The data show fewer than 200,000 clones, approximately 86% seen once. Sequenced material: PBMCs. The origin of the receptors is a male donor in good health and CMV-seronegative. Each CDR3 is given with its conserved first and last residue. A D gene is named only where the DNA matches it firmly. Clone size, where shown, is once, few, many, or a class for clones that have expanded.

>.|TRBJ1-1|TRBV14|TRBD1
CASSQSQGGTEAFF
TGTGCCAGCAGCCAATCCCAGGGGGGCACTGAAGCTTTCTTT
>.|TRBJ2-5|TRBV15|.
CATSRGWVGVQETQYF
TGTGCCACCAGCAGAGGGTGGGTCGGGGTTCAAGAGACCCAGTACTTC
>once|TRBJ1-5|TRBV4-2|.
CASSPASGDSNQPQHF
TGTGCCAGCAGCCCCGCCTCAGGGGATAGCAATCAGCCCCAGCATTTT
>.|TRBJ2-7|TRBV5-1|.
CASSSSGSREQYF
TGCGCCAGCAGCTCTAGTGGATCGAGGGAGCAGTACTTC
>.|TRBJ2-5|TRBV11-3|.
CASSLDRGRGETQYF
TGTGCCAGCAGCTTAGATCGGGGGAGAGGAGAGACCCAGTACTTC
>.|TRBJ1-4|TRBV27|.
CASRTGSYRAGEEKLFF
TGTGCCAGCAGGACGGGGTCATACAGGGCAGGGGAGGAAAAACTGTTTTTT
>.|TRBJ1-1|TRBV4-2|.
CASSQAALRGRTEAFF
TGTGCCAGCAGCCAGGCCGCCTTAAGGGGCAGGACTGAAGCTTTCTTT
>.|TRBJ2-3|TRBV7-9|TRBD2
CASSLWRETGTDTQYF
TGTGCCAGCAGCTTGTGGCGGGAGACTGGCACAGATACGCAGTATTTT
>once|TRBJ2-3|TRBV7-3|TRBD1
CASSLGTGGSTDTQYF
TGTGCCAGCAGCTTAGGGACAGGGGGCTCCACAGATACGCAGTATTTT
>.|TRBJ1-4|TRBV6-7|.
CASRKRGSTNEKLFF
TGTGCCAGCAGAAAGCGCGGATCCACTAATGAAAAACTGTTTTTT
>.|TRBJ2-5|TRBV7-6|TRBD2
CASSLGTSGRAEETQYF
TGTGCCAGCAGCTTAGGGACTAGCGGGAGGGCCGAAGAGACCCAGTACTTC
>.|TRBJ2-1|TRBV4-1|TRBD2
CASSQFPGLANEQFF
TGCGCCAGCAGCCAATTTCCGGGACTAGCCAATGAGCAGTTCTTC
>.|TRBJ1-2|TRBV19|.
CASSIGQGWNYGYTF
TGTGCCAGTAGTATAGGCCAGGGGTGGAACTATGGCTACACCTTC
>.|TRBJ2-3|TRBV7-8|.
CASSPPPTRRSTDTQYF
TGTGCCAGCAGCCCACCCCCGACTAGAAGGAGCACAGATACGCAGTATTTT
>.|TRBJ1-3|TRBV6-6|.
CASSYGAGSSGNTIYF
TGTGCCAGCAGTTACGGGGCGGGGAGCTCTGGAAACACCATATATTTT
>once|TRBJ1-5|TRBV13|.
CASSVGQNNQPQHF
TGTGCCAGCAGCGTAGGACAGAACAATCAGCCCCAGCATTTT
>.|TRBJ2-3|TRBV10-3|TRBD1
CAISMTGGGTDTQYF
TGTGCCATCAGTATGACAGGGGGTGGTACAGATACGCAGTATTTT
>.|TRBJ1-5|TRBV7-8|.
CASSVMRDQPQHF
TGTGCCAGCAGCGTCATGAGGGATCAGCCCCAGCATTTT
>.|TRBJ2-1|TRBV14|.
CASSQLSGDEQFF
TGTGCCAGCAGCCAACTATCGGGAGATGAGCAGTTCTTC
>.|TRBJ2-7|TRBV5-1|.
CASSLVSDYEQYF
TGCGCCAGCAGCTTGGTATCAGATTACGAGCAGTACTTC
>.|TRBJ2-3|TRBV11-2|.
CASSAGRLGTDTQYF
TGTGCCAGCAGCGCCGGCAGGTTGGGCACAGATACGCAGTATTTT
>.|TRBJ2-5|TRBV30|.
CAWSVAGWAETQYF
TGTGCCTGGAGTGTGGCAGGTTGGGCGGAGACCCAGTACTTC
>.|TRBJ2-3|TRBV10-1|.
CASSVAGVPDTQYF
TGCGCCAGCAGTGTGGCAGGGGTCCCAGATACGCAGTATTTT
>.|TRBJ2-2|TRBV14|TRBD2
CASRGLATGELFF
TGTGCCAGCAGGGGACTAGCGACCGGGGAGCTGTTTTTT
>once|TRBJ2-2|TRBV5-5|TRBD1
CASSWDSNTGELFF
TGTGCCAGCAGCTGGGACAGTAACACCGGGGAGCTGTTTTTT
>.|TRBJ2-7|TRBV7-9|.
CASSLSQYEQYF
TGTGCCAGCAGCTTGAGCCAATACGAGCAGTACTTC
>.|TRBJ2-3|TRBV7-2|TRBD1
CASSPDRVGDTQYF
TGTGCCAGCAGCCCGGACAGGGTTGGAGATACGCAGTATTTT
>once|TRBJ2-5|TRBV28|.
CASSSATRWAQYF
TGTGCCAGCAGTTCCGCTACCAGGTGGGCCCAGTACTTC
>.|TRBJ1-1|TRBV19|.
CASSGSTEAFF
TGTGCCAGTAGCGGGAGCACTGAAGCTTTCTTT
>.|TRBJ2-5|TRBV2|TRBD2
CAKKAGGNQETQYF
TGTGCCAAGAAAGCGGGGGGGAACCAAGAGACCCAGTACTTC
>.|TRBJ2-1|TRBV11-3|TRBD2
CASSLGGLAGEGEQFF
TGTGCCAGCAGCTTAGGGGGACTAGCGGGAGAGGGGGAGCAGTTCTTC
>.|TRBJ1-2|TRBV10-1|TRBD1
CASSRDSNYGYTF
TGCGCCAGCAGTCGGGACAGTAACTATGGCTACACCTTC
>.|TRBJ2-3|TRBV7-9|.
CASSLSLRGGTDTQYF
TGTGCCAGCAGCTTATCCCTCAGGGGTGGCACAGATACGCAGTATTTT
>.|TRBJ2-5|TRBV9|TRBD2
CASSVVGPGGSGDQETQYF
TGTGCCAGCAGCGTAGTCGGGCCTGGGGGTAGCGGGGACCAAGAGACCCAGTACTTC
>.|TRBJ2-1|TRBV7-3|TRBD1
CASSLGPGQGILNEQFF
TGTGCCAGCAGCTTAGGGCCGGGACAGGGAATCCTCAATGAGCAGTTCTTC
>.|TRBJ2-7|TRBV27|.
CASSLGARDEQYF
TGTGCCAGCAGTTTAGGAGCGAGGGACGAGCAGTACTTC